This T cell receptor (beta chain) was identified during a study of T cells in Graves' hyperthyroidism and ophthalmopathy. The study, taken as a whole, reports: Most clonotypes expanded in the thyroid (above 0.001) were also present in blood.

CDR3 length: 12 amino acids. The V end lost 4 bases, the J end lost 1 base, and 4 bases lay between the germline ends. Germline V CDR1 and CDR2: SEHNR, FQNEAQ (reference sequence). This clonotype has at least ten counts. Antigen unknown. Amplification of TCR beta CDR3 regions used RNA as the template. RT-PCR in the first round (using the HTBI primer set) targeted the TCR CDR3. TCRdb called the multiplex PCR reads again in MiXCR, with one record for every CDR3 protein. Altogether about 540,000 distinct CDR3 sequences are present, just over 45% being singletons, with the ten largest covering nearly 8.5%.

The TCR sequence derives from a young woman with Graves' hyperthyroidism. The rearrangement uses TRBV7-9 and TRBJ1-1; D call uncertain. Sequencing used peripheral blood or thyroid tissue (not recorded which). In DNA, the CDR3 is TGTGCCAGCAGCTCGGAGAACACTGAAGCTTTCTTT. The encoded protein is CASSSENTEAFF. Full variable domain (rest looked up from reference TRBV7-9 and TRBJ1-1): DTGVSQNPRHKITKRGQNVTFRCDPISEHNRLYWYRQTLGQGPEFLTYFQNEAQLEKSRLLSDRFSAERPKGSFSTLEIQRTEQGDSAMYLCASSSENTEAFFGQGTRLTVV.